These 22 T cell receptor beta chains were sequenced from one sample in a study of neurological immune-mediated disorders. Via MiXCR, TCRdb re-called the 5' RACE reads, giving one row per CDR3 protein. The sample records approximately 77,000 distinct CDR3 sequences, about 9.4% being singletons. Material: PBMCs. Receptor source: a man aged 50 to 59 in good health.

This clonotype came up a few times. V gene TRBV7-2 combines with J gene TRBJ1-3, with TRBD1 identical over 7 bases. Germline CDR1 SGHTA, CDR2 FQGNSA. Unmatched junction bases numbered 1, after V lost 3 bases and J lost 2 bases. The CDR3 is 14 amino acids. CDR3 loop: CASSLGQTGNTIYF. CDR3 DNA: TGTGCCAGCAGCTTGGGACAGACTGGAAACACCATATATTTT.

The chain is built from TRBV6-2 or TRBV6-3 and TRBJ1-1; TRBD1 agrees at 8 bases. CDR3 length: 16 amino acids. After removal of 2 bases from V and 4 bases from J, the junction contained 9 bases not matched to a gene. Germline V CDR1 and CDR2: MNHEY, SVGEGT. CDR3 in amino acids: CASSYPPDRASTEAFF. CDR3 nucleotides: TGTGCCAGCAGTTACCCCCCGGACAGGGCCAGCACTGAAGCTTTCTTT.

Many counts were recorded for this clonotype. V and J are TRBV11-2 and TRBJ2-1; D remains ambiguous. Germline V gives CDR1 SGHAT, CDR2 FQNNGV. CDR3 length: 14 amino acids. Trimming pared 1 base from V and 7 bases from J, leaving 11 bases between. CDR3 loop: CASSLGVAVNEQFF. The CDR3, as DNA: TGTGCCAGCAGCTTAGGAGTCGCGGTGAATGAGCAGTTCTTC.

Ten or more counts support this clonotype. The rearrangement links TRBV7-9 to TRBJ2-7; the match to TRBD1 covers 8 bases. This CDR3 has 15 amino acids. From germline, CDR1 is SEHNR and CDR2 FQNEAQ (reference sequence). J was trimmed by 2 bases and V by 5 bases; bases with no gene match: 8. The CDR3: CASSPRTGFPYEQYF. CDR3 bases: TGTGCCAGCAGCCCTCGGACAGGGTTCCCCTACGAGCAGTACTTC.

This clonotype was found many times. The chain combines TRBV7-9 with TRBJ2-5; 11 positions match TRBD1. The CDR3 has 15 amino acids. Trimming took 5 bases from V and 5 from J; bases not matched to a gene: 7. Germline V gene data show CDR1 as SEHNR and CDR2 as FQNEAQ (reference sequence). The CDR3: CASSPGQGAQETQYF. CDR3 coding DNA: TGTGCCAGCAGCCCCGGACAGGGGGCCCAGGAGACCCAGTACTTC.

This clonotype showed up many times. V is TRBV7-9 and J is TRBJ2-5; D tentatively fits TRBD1 or TRBD2 (5 bases each). The CDR3 length is 13 residues. V shed 5 bases and J shed 3 bases, with 10 bases lying between them. Germline CDR1 is SEHNR and CDR2 is FQNEAQ (reference sequence). CDR3 nucleotides: TGTGCCAGCAGCCGGGGCGGAAAAGAGACCCAGTACTTC. Amino acid sequence: CASSRGGKETQYF.

This clonotype was counted many times. Germline and junction disagree at one end, which may indicate a read error. This chain links TRBV5-1 with TRBJ1-1; D unresolved. CDR1 is SGHRS, CDR2 YFSETQ, per germline. The CDR3 is 13 amino acids. CDR3 sequence reads: CASSLTGNTEAFF. The CDR3 nucleotides are TGTGCCAGCAGTTTGACGGGGAACACTGAAGCTTTCTTT.

This clonotype showed up many times. The rearrangement joins TRBV6-2 or TRBV6-3 to TRBJ1-3, with a weak D call TRBD1 (6 bases). Germline V gene lookup returns CDR1 MNHEY and CDR2 SVGEGT. V was trimmed by 7 bases and J by 0 bases, leaving 16 bases between them. The CDR3 runs to 16 residues. CDR3 residues: CASNRGQLISGNTIYF. The DNA of the CDR3 is TGTGCCAGCAATAGAGGACAGCTTATCTCTGGAAACACCATATATTTT.

The sample holds many counts of this clonotype. This chain connects TRBV20-1 to TRBJ2-7; D not resolved. Germline CDR1 DFQATT, CDR2 SNEGSKA (reference sequence). Trimming pared 0 bases from V and 1 base from J, leaving 10 bases between. The CDR3 length is 14 residues. Written as DNA, the CDR3 is TGCAGTGCTAGAGAGAGCTACCCGTCCTACGAGCAGTACTTC. This encodes CSARESYPSYEQYF.

The sample holds many counts of this clonotype. The chain combines TRBV15 with TRBJ2-2, with TRBD1 as a possible D gene (6 bases). CDR1 is LNHNV, CDR2 YYDKDF, per germline (reference sequence). CDR3 size: 15 residues. V was trimmed by 1 base and J by 6 bases, leaving 12 bases between them. CDR3 residues: CATSRGAPGAGELFF. The CDR3 DNA follows: TGTGCCACCAGCAGAGGAGCACCAGGGGCCGGGGAGCTGTTTTTT.

The sample holds many counts of this clonotype. The chain employs TRBV12-3 or TRBV12-4 and TRBJ2-7; 9 nucleotides agree with TRBD1. Trimming cost V 4 bases and J 6 bases; bases outside gene matches: 7. The CDR3 has 14 amino acids. The CDR3: CASSSRDRAFEQYF. In nucleotides, the CDR3 is TGTGCCAGCAGTTCTAGGGACAGGGCTTTCGAGCAGTACTTC.

This clonotype has at least ten counts. J is TRBJ1-2 and V is TRBV28; D unresolved. CDR3 length: 14 amino acids. V was shortened by 3 bases and J by 3 bases, with 11 bases between the two germline ends. Germline lookup yields CDR1 MDHEN and CDR2 SYDVKM. The CDR3 nucleotides are TGTGCCAGCAGTTTTTCCCTCGGATACTATGGCTACACCTTC. Its translation: CASSFSLGYYGYTF.

This clonotype appeared many times. V and J are TRBV5-1 and TRBJ2-7, with TRBD2 matching 8 bases. Germline V gene data show CDR1 as SGHRS and CDR2 as YFSETQ. This CDR3 contains 16 residues. Germline trimming cut 1 base from V and 2 bases from J; bases unmatched to any gene: 8. The CDR3 spells CASSLSPRGGAYEQYF. CDR3 sequence (DNA): TGCGCCAGCAGCTTGTCCCCCCGGGGGGGGGCCTACGAGCAGTACTTC.

The gene calls are TRBV11-1 and TRBJ2-7; D is perhaps TRBD2 (6 bases). The V end lost 1 base, the J end lost 4 bases, and 11 bases lay between the germline ends. Germline CDR1 is SGHAT and CDR2 is FQDESV (reference sequence). There are 14 residues in the CDR3. CDR3 in DNA: TGTGCCAGCAGCTTAGAGGGACTTGGGTACGAGCAGTACTTC. Its translation is CASSLEGLGYEQYF.

Comments on this clonotype: An end of the junction does not agree with germline; a read error may underlie this. The chain links TRBV5-1 to TRBJ2-1, with TRBD2 matching over 8 bases. This CDR3 comprises 15 residues. Germline V gene data show CDR1 as SGHRS and CDR2 as YFSETQ. In DNA, the CDR3 is TGCGCCAACAGCTTGGGAGGACTAGCCGACACTGAGCAGTTCTTC. Amino acids: CANSLGGLADTEQFF.

This clonotype showed up many times. The chain is built from TRBV7-9 and TRBJ2-5; maybe TRBD1 (6 bases). CDR3 length: 15 amino acids. Trimming removed 3 bases at V and 3 bases at J, with 14 bases between. Per germline, CDR1 SEHNR and CDR2 FQNEAQ (reference sequence). The CDR3 coding sequence is TGTGCCAGCAGCTTTGGGACAAACTCTAAAGAGACCCAGTACTTC. Its translation is CASSFGTNSKETQYF. Combining the CDR3 with reference TRBV7-9 and TRBJ2-5 gives the whole variable domain DTGVSQNPRHKITKRGQNVTFRCDPISEHNRLYWYRQTLGQGPEFLTYFQNEAQLEKSRLLSDRFSAERPKGSFSTLEIQRTEQGDSAMYLCASSFGTNSKETQYFGPGTRLLVL.

There are many counts of this clonotype. J is TRBJ1-1 and V is TRBV28; D perhaps matches TRBD1 (5 bases). Germline V gene data show CDR1 as MDHEN and CDR2 as SYDVKM. The CDR3 runs 15 residues. Trimming cost V 5 bases and J 3 bases, with 16 bases left between them. CDR3 loop: CASSPGDRYHTEAFF. The DNA of the CDR3 is TGTGCCAGCAGTCCAGGCGACAGATATCACACTGAAGCTTTCTTT. Combining the CDR3 with reference TRBV28 and TRBJ1-1 gives the whole variable domain DVKVTQSSRYLVKRTGEKVFLECVQDMDHENMFWYRQDPGLGLRLIYFSYDVKMKEKGDIPEGYSVSREKKERFSLILESASTNQTSMYLCASSPGDRYHTEAFFGQGTRLTVV.

This clonotype came up many times. The chain recombines TRBV12-3 or TRBV12-4 with TRBJ1-4; unclear D gene. CDR3 length: 15 residues. V lost 6 bases, J lost 8 bases, and 19 bases lay in between. This chain's CDR3 is CASSVREGRREKLFF. The CDR3 DNA sequence: TGTGCCAGCAGCGTCCGGGAGGGCCGGAGGGAAAAACTGTTTTTT.

This chain joins TRBV14 and TRBJ2-1; 10 bases line up with TRBD2. Germline lookup yields CDR1 SGHDN and CDR2 FVKESK. V was pared by 2 bases and J by 0 bases, with 4 bases of the junction left unmatched. The CDR3 runs 17 residues. CDR3 coding DNA: TGTGCCAGCAGCCAATACCCTAGCGGGAGCTCCTACAATGAGCAGTTCTTC. It specifies CASSQYPSGSSYNEQFF. The full variable domain, completed using reference TRBV14 and TRBJ2-1, is EAGVTQFPSHSVIEKGQTVTLRCDPISGHDNLYWYRRVMGKEIKFLLHFVKESKQDESGMPNNRFLAERTGGTYSTLKVQPAELEDSGVYFCASSQYPSGSSYNEQFFGPGTRLTVL.

This clonotype was counted at least ten times. The chain links TRBV5-1 to TRBJ1-1; 9 bases are a match to TRBD1. Trimming at V came to 6 bases and at J to 8 bases, leaving 11 bases not matched to a gene. This CDR3 region has 14 residues. CDR1 is SGHRS, CDR2 YFSETQ, per germline. The CDR3 protein is CASNLGQGSSEAFF. Written as DNA, the CDR3 is TGCGCCAGCAACCTAGGACAGGGGAGTTCAGAAGCTTTCTTT.

This clonotype has at least ten counts. This chain uses TRBV7-2 with TRBJ2-7, with D unresolved. Between the trimmed V and J ends, which lost 1 base and 2 bases, there was a span of 12 bases. CDR1 and CDR2 (germline): SGHTA, FQGNSA. The CDR3 loop spans 15 amino acids. CDR3 nucleotides: TGTGCCAGCAGCTTAGTAGGCGCATCTACCTACGAGCAGTACTTC. Amino acid sequence: CASSLVGASTYEQYF.

This clonotype was seen many times. The chain uses TRBV12-3 or TRBV12-4 and TRBJ2-7, with D possibly TRBD2 on 6 matching bases. With 0 bases removed from V and 7 bases from J, the gap between germline ends came to 16 bases. This CDR3 has 15 residues. The CDR3 sequence is CASSLAGGLRGEQYF. Here the CDR3 DNA reads TGTGCCAGCAGTTTAGCGGGAGGCCTCCGGGGAGAGCAGTACTTC.